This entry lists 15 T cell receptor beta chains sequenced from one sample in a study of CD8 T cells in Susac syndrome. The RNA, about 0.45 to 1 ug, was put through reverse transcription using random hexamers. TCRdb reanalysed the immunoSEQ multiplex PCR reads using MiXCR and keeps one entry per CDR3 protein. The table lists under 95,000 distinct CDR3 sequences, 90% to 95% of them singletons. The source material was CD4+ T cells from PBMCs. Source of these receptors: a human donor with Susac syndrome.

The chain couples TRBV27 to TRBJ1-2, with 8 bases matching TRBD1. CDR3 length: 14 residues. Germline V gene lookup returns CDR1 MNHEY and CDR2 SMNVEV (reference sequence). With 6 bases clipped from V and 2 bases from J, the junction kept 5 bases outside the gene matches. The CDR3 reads CASSFRTGNYGYTF. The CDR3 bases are TGTGCCAGCAGCTTTAGGACAGGGAACTATGGCTACACCTTC.

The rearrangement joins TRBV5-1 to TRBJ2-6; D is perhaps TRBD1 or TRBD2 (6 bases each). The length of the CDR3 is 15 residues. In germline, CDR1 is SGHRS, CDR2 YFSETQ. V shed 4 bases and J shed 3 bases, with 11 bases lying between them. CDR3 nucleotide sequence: TGCGCCAGCAGCACGGGGGCGGGTGGGGCCAACGTCCTGACTTTC. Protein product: CASSTGAGGANVLTF.

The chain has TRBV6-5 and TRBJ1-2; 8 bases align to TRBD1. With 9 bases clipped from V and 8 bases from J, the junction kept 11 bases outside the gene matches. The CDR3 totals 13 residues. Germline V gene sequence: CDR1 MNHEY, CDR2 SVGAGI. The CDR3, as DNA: TGTGCCAGTATGCCAGGGGGCGTCGGAGGCTACACCTTC. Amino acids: CASMPGGVGGYTF.

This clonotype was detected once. This CDR3 reads CASSLSRRSGANVLTF. DNA for the CDR3: TGTGCCAGCAGTTTATCGAGGCGGTCTGGGGCCAACGTCCTGACTTTC. The chain joins TRBV27 to TRBJ2-6; D not resolved. In germline, CDR1 is MNHEY, CDR2 SMNVEV (reference sequence). Trimming stripped 0 bases from V and 1 base from J, with 7 bases between. The CDR3 runs 16 residues.

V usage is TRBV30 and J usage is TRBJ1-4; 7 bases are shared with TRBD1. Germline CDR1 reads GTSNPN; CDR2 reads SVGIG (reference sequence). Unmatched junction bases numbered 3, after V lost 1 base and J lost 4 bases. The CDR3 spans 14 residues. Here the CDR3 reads CAWSGDSHNEKLFF. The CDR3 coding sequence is TGTGCCTGGAGTGGGGACAGTCATAATGAAAAACTGTTTTTT. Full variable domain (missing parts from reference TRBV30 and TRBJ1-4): SQTIHQWPATLVQPVGSPLSLECTVEGTSNPNLYWYRQAAGRGLQLLFYSVGIGQISSEVPQNLSASRPQDRQFILSSKKLLLSDSGFYLCAWSGDSHNEKLFFGSGTQLSVL.

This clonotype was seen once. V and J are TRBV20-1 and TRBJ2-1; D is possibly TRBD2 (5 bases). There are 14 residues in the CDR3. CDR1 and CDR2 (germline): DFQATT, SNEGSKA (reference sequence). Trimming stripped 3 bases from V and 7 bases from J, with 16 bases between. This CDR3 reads CSASTPLAANEQFF. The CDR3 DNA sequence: TGCAGTGCTAGTACCCCCCTAGCCGCAAATGAGCAGTTCTTC.

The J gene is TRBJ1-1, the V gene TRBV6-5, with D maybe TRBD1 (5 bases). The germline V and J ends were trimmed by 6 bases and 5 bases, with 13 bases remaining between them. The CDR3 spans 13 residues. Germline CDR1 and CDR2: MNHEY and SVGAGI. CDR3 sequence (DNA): TGTGCCAGCAGACTTCAGGGTGGGACTGAAGCTTTCTTT. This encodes CASRLQGGTEAFF.

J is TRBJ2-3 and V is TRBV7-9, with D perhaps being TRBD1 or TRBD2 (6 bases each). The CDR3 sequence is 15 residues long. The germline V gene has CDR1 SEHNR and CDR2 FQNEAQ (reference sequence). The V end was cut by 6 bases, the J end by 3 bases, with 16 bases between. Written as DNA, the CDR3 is TGTGCCAGCAGGGCGATGGGGGGCCGAACAGATACGCAGTATTTT. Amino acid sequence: CASRAMGGRTDTQYF.

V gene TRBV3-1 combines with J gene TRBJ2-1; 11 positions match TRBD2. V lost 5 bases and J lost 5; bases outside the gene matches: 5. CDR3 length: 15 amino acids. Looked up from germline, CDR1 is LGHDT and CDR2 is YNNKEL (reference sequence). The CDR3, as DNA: TGTGCCAGCAGCATTCAGACTAGCGGGAACAATGAGCAGTTCTTC. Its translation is CASSIQTSGNNEQFF.

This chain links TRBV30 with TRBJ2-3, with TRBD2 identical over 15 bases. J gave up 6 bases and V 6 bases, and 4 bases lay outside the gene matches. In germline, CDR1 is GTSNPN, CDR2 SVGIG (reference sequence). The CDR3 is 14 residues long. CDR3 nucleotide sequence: TGTGCCTGCGGACTAGCGGGGGGGTCCGATACGCAGTATTTT. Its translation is CACGLAGGSDTQYF.

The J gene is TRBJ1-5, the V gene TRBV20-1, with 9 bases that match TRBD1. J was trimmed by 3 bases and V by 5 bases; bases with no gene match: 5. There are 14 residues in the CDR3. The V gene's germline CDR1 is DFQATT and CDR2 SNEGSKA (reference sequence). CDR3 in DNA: TGCAGTGCTGGGGGACAGGGCCCCAATCAGCCCCAGCATTTT. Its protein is CSAGGQGPNQPQHF.

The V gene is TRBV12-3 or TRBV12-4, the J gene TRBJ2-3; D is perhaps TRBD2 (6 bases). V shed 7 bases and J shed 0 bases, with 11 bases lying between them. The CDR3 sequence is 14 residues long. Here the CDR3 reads CASKFRGSTDTQYF. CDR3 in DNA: TGTGCCAGCAAATTTCGGGGGAGCACAGATACGCAGTATTTT.

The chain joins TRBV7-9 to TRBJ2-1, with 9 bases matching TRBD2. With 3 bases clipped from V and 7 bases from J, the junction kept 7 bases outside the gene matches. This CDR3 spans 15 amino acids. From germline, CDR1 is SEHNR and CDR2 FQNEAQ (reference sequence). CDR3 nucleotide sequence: TGTGCCAGCAGCTTCTCCTCTAGCGGGGAGAATGAGCAGTTCTTC. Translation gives CASSFSSSGENEQFF.

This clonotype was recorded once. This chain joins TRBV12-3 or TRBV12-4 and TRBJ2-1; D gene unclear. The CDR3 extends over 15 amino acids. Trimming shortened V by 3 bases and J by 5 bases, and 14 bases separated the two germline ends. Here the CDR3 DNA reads TGTGCCAGCAGTTTTAGGGCAGCCCTCCACAATGAGCAGTTCTTC. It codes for CASSFRAALHNEQFF.

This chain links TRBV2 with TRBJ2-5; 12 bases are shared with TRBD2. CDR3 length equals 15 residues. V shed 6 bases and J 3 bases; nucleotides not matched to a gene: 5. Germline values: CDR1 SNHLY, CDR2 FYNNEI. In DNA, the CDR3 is TGTGCCAGCAGGAAGACTAGCGGGGGCAAAGAGACCCAGTACTTC. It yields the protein CASRKTSGGKETQYF. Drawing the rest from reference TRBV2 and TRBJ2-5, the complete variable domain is EPEVTQTPSHQVTQMGQEVILRCVPISNHLYFYWYRQILGQKVEFLVSFYNNEISEKSEIFDDQFSVERPDGSNFTLKIRSTKLEDSAMYFCASRKTSGGKETQYFGPGTRLLVL.